The sample holds one count of the clone carrying this TCR beta chain. Antigen unknown. These data are taken from a study of Ad26.COV2.S vaccination and SARS-CoV-2 variants. Turning to the study itself: The study gave Ad26.COV2.S intramuscularly, once or twice 56 days apart.

Study-level results: Reportedly, after vaccination the spike-specific CD8+ and CD4+ T cell responses displayed substantial breadth. Measures of TCR breadth and depth may have fallen short of total T cell responses.

Losses at the gene ends were 1 base for V and 5 bases for J; bases not matched to a gene: 7. Germline lookup yields CDR1 LGHNA and CDR2 YNFKEQ. The CDR3 contains 15 residues. Treatment of the sample: 15 to 20 received Ad26.COV2.S at low or high dose, single or two shots; five or six received placebo; per-sample allocation not given. Specimen acquisition occurred on day 63 following the initial vaccine or placebo injection. Method: immunoSEQ multiplex PCR; TCRdb's copy keeps in-frame clones and lacks some. The profile shows roughly 400,000 clones, around nine tenths of them singletons. The J gene is TRBJ2-5, the V gene TRBV4-2; 7 nucleotides match TRBD2. Sequencing used peripheral blood, obtained in a trial of Ad26.COV2.S vaccine versus placebo. This sequence originates from a person aged 18-65 years who received the Ad26.COV2.S COVID-19 vaccine or a placebo. This chain's CDR3 is CASSQGRLAPETQYF. CDR3 in DNA: TGTGCCAGCAGCCAAGGTCGACTAGCTCCTGAGACCCAGTACTTC.